This TCR beta chain stems from a study of CD8 T cells in Susac syndrome. Random hexamers were used to reverse transcribe an amount of about 0.5 to 1 ug RNA. One entry per CDR3 protein results from TCRdb running MiXCR on the immunoSEQ multiplex PCR reads. This table holds 170,000 or so distinct CDR3 sequences, approximately 94% found once. The CDR3 spans 13 residues. V was clipped by 5 bases and J by 7 bases, with 12 bases between them. The V gene's germline CDR1 is KGHSH and CDR2 LQKENI. The chain recombines TRBV18 with TRBJ2-1; tentatively, D is TRBD1 (6 bases). What was sequenced was CD4+ T cells from PBMCs. The source of this sequence is a human donor with Susac syndrome. The CDR3 sequence: CASSVKQGNEQFF. The CDR3 DNA is TGTGCCAGCTCAGTAAAACAGGGAAATGAGCAGTTCTTC.